The 23 T cell receptor beta chains below all came from one sample that was sequenced in a study of T cells after posttransplantation cyclophosphamide. Treatment was busulfan-fludarabine conditioning, a marrow graft, and cyclophosphamide on days +3 and +4. The table came from immunoSEQ multiplex PCR; TCRdb's copy has only in-frame clones and leaves some out. The data show some 10,000 clones, with none appearing a single time. The source material was PBMCs, sampled after allogeneic stem cell transplant with posttransplant cyclophosphamide. The receptors come from a female patient aged 40 to 55 who received an allogeneic stem cell transplant from a related donor, was CMV-positive, and had no GVHD. A share of the T cells may be of graft donor origin.

This clone was detected ten times or more. V is TRBV7-9 and J is TRBJ2-1; 7 bases line up with TRBD2. This CDR3 contains 10 residues. The junction had 3 bases not matched to a gene; V was cut back by 4 bases and J by 15 bases. The V gene's germline CDR1 is SEHNR and CDR2 FQNEAQ (reference sequence). The CDR3 DNA sequence: TGTGCCAGCAGCTGGGGGGGTATGTTCTTC. It translates to CASSWGGMFF.

This clone was seen many times. This sequence joins TRBV27 and TRBJ2-7; D might be TRBD2 (6 bases). The CDR3 spans 16 residues. V shed 3 bases and J shed 0 bases, with 15 bases lying between them. Germline V CDR1 and CDR2: MNHEY, SMNVEV (reference sequence). CDR3 sequence reads: CASSFGGAYSSYEQYF. As DNA, the CDR3 is TGTGCCAGCAGTTTTGGAGGGGCATATAGCTCCTACGAGCAGTACTTC.

The rearrangement links TRBV24-1 to TRBJ2-1, with 12 bases aligning to TRBD1. V trimming: 3 bases; J trimming: 0 bases; junction bases outside the gene matches: 8. Germline loops: CDR1 KGHDR, CDR2 SFDVKD. The length of the CDR3 is 19 residues. CDR3: CATSDGGQGAPSSYNEQFF. As DNA, the CDR3 is TGTGCCACCAGTGATGGGGGACAGGGGGCGCCCAGCTCCTACAATGAGCAGTTCTTC.

Judged by abundance, this clone is large. The V gene is TRBV5-1, the J gene TRBJ1-1, with TRBD1 matching over 11 bases. The CDR3 loop spans 15 amino acids. The germline V gene encodes CDR1 SGHRS and CDR2 YFSETQ. V lost 3 bases and J lost 13; bases outside the gene matches: 14. In DNA form, the CDR3 reads TGCGCCAGCAGCTCGGATCCCGGGACAGGGGGATCTGGTTTCTTT. It encodes CASSSDPGTGGSGFF.

This clone was found many times. The J gene is TRBJ1-2, the V gene TRBV7-2, with 7 bases fitting TRBD1. Germline CDR1 is SGHTA and CDR2 is FQGNSA. The CDR3 covers 14 residues. Losses at the gene ends were 5 bases for V and 6 bases for J; bases not matched to a gene: 9. The chain's CDR3 is CASSRYGRGNGYTF. The CDR3 DNA follows: TGTGCCAGCAGCCGTTACGGCAGGGGGAATGGCTACACCTTC.

In its sample, this clone was seen many times. J is TRBJ2-3 and V is TRBV27; D is uncertain. V lost 5 bases to trimming and J lost 6 bases, with 6 bases between them. This CDR3 contains 11 residues. The germline V gene has CDR1 MNHEY and CDR2 SMNVEV (reference sequence). For the CDR3, the DNA is TGTGCCAGCAGTAGCCGTGATACGCAGTATTTT. It codes for CASSSRDTQYF.

In this sample, this clone turned up many times. The chain links TRBV5-5 to TRBJ2-7, with 12 nucleotides matching TRBD2. The CDR3 length is 15 residues. Germline CDR1 is SGHKS and CDR2 is YYEKEE (reference sequence). With V trimmed by 4 bases and J by 4 bases, 6 bases remained unmatched. CDR3: CASSPTSGGGYEQYF. The CDR3 coding sequence is TGTGCCAGCAGCCCGACTAGCGGGGGTGGTTACGAGCAGTACTTC. Variable domain in full (rest from reference TRBV5-5 and TRBJ2-7): DAGVTQSPTHLIKTRGQQVTLRCSPISGHKSVSWYQQVLGQGPQFIFQYYEKEERGRGNFPDRFSARQFPNYSSELNVNALLLGDSALYLCASSPTSGGGYEQYFGPGTRLTVT.

This clone was observed a few times. The chain links TRBV5-1 to TRBJ2-3; 11 bases match TRBD1. Trimming removed 3 bases from V and 5 bases from J; junction bases left unmatched: 2. This CDR3 spans 14 amino acids. CDR1 and CDR2 (germline): SGHRS, YFSETQ. In DNA, the CDR3 is TGCGCCAGCAGCTCGGGACAGGGGGTAGATACGCAGTATTTT. It codes for CASSSGQGVDTQYF.

This clone has at least ten counts. The V and J genes are TRBV5-1 and TRBJ1-2; no definite D call. Deletions cut 4 bases from V and 6 bases from J, with 19 bases between. The CDR3 runs to 15 residues. The germline CDR1 and CDR2 sequences are SGHRS and YFSETQ. CDR3 protein: CASSPEGLSADGYTF. CDR3 nucleotides: TGCGCCAGCAGCCCGGAGGGCCTATCGGCCGATGGCTACACCTTC. Supplemented by reference TRBV5-1 and TRBJ1-2, the full variable domain reads KAGVTQTPRYLIKTRGQQVTLSCSPISGHRSVSWYQQTPGQGLQFLFEYFSETQRNKGNFPGRFSGRQFSNSRSEMNVSTLELGDSALYLCASSPEGLSADGYTFGSGTRLTVV.

This clone was recorded at least ten times. The genes are TRBV4-1 and TRBJ2-5; D gene uncertain. The germline CDR1 and CDR2 sequences are MGHRA and YSYEKL. Trimming shortened V by 1 base and J by 3 bases, and 9 bases separated the two germline ends. The CDR3 contains 14 residues. The CDR3 DNA is TGCGCCAGCAGCCAAGTAGGGCAGGAAGAGACCCAGTACTTC. Protein product: CASSQVGQEETQYF.

This clone was observed many times. The chain couples TRBV4-3 to TRBJ2-3; no clear D. V was pared by 4 bases and J by 3 bases, with 8 bases between. Germline V gives CDR1 LGHNA, CDR2 YSLEER. The CDR3 sequence is 13 residues long. The CDR3 sequence is CASSPYTTDTQYF. In DNA form, the CDR3 reads TGCGCCAGCAGCCCATACACAACAGATACGCAGTATTTT.

This clone was seen at least ten times. The rearrangement joins TRBV5-1 to TRBJ1-2; 7 bases match TRBD1. Germline CDR1 is SGHRS and CDR2 is YFSETQ. V was pared by 4 bases and J by 7 bases, with 16 bases of the junction left unmatched. The CDR3 loop spans 16 amino acids. The CDR3 sequence: CASSGTRDRVELGYTF. Here the CDR3 DNA reads TGCGCCAGCAGCGGAACAAGGGACAGAGTAGAACTTGGCTACACCTTC.

This clone was observed a few times. CDR3: CASTRGGVTDTQYF. In DNA, the CDR3 is TGTGCCAGTACGCGGGGGGGCGTCACAGATACGCAGTATTTT. The V and J genes are TRBV19 and TRBJ2-3; 9 nucleotides align to TRBD2. The length of the CDR3 is 14 residues. CDR1 LNHDA and CDR2 SQIVND come from the germline V gene (reference sequence). Losses at the gene ends were 7 bases for V and 2 bases for J; bases not matched to a gene: 4. Full variable domain (rest looked up from reference TRBV19 and TRBJ2-3): DGGITQSPKYLFRKEGQNVTLSCEQNLNHDAMYWYRQDPGQGLRLIYYSQIVNDFQKGDIAEGYSVSREKKESFPLTVTSAQKNPTAFYLCASTRGGVTDTQYFGPGTRLTVL.

This clone came up many times. This chain joins TRBV10-3 and TRBJ1-1, with 7 bases fitting TRBD1. The CDR3 totals 11 residues. The trim removed 6 bases at V and 11 bases at J, leaving 6 bases unmatched. Looked up from germline, CDR1 is ENHRY and CDR2 is SYGVKD. CDR3 DNA sequence: TGTGCCATCAGGGAGGACAGGTTGGCTTTCTTT. Translated: CAIREDRLAFF.

Many counts were recorded for this clone. The rearrangement links TRBV12-3 or TRBV12-4 to TRBJ2-7; 14 nucleotides match TRBD2. There are 15 residues in the CDR3. Germline trimming cut 6 bases from V and 4 bases from J; bases unmatched to any gene: 5. The CDR3: CASSAGTSGGYEQYF. In nucleotides, the CDR3 is TGTGCCAGCAGCGCCGGGACTAGCGGGGGTTACGAGCAGTACTTC.

This clone was counted at least ten times. The genes are TRBV2 and TRBJ2-1, with TRBD1 identical over 9 bases. Germline V lookup: CDR1 SNHLY, CDR2 FYNNEI. This CDR3 region has 15 residues. J lost 5 bases, V lost 4 bases, and 6 bases had no gene match. The CDR3 coding sequence is TGTGCCAGCAGTGGTTACAGGGGGCGAAACAATGAGCAGTTCTTC. Its translation: CASSGYRGRNNEQFF.

This clone was detected many times. The chain links TRBV7-3 to TRBJ2-3, with D possibly matching TRBD2 (7 bases). V gave up 2 bases and J gave up 6 bases, with 21 bases separating them. CDR3 length equals 17 residues. Germline-derived CDR1 and CDR2 are SGHTA and FQGTGA. CDR3: CASSLHGGGGQLDTQYF. The DNA of the CDR3 is TGTGCCAGCAGCTTACACGGGGGCGGGGGCCAGCTGGATACGCAGTATTTT.

This clone was detected a few times. The V gene is TRBV9, the J gene TRBJ2-5; maybe TRBD2 (5 bases). The CDR3 runs 15 residues. V gave up 0 bases and J gave up 4 bases, with 13 bases separating them. The V gene's germline CDR1 is SGDLS and CDR2 YYNGEE. This CDR3 reads CASSVAGRTPETQYF. The CDR3 nucleotides are TGTGCCAGCAGCGTAGCTGGAAGGACTCCAGAGACCCAGTACTTC. Supplemented by reference TRBV9 and TRBJ2-5, the full variable domain reads DSGVTQTPKHLITATGQRVTLRCSPRSGDLSVYWYQQSLDQGLQFLIQYYNGEERAKGNILERFSAQQFPDLHSELNLSSLELGDSALYFCASSVAGRTPETQYFGPGTRLLVL.

This clone was picked up many times. V and J are TRBV6-1 and TRBJ1-6; TRBD1 is a possible D gene (5 bases). This CDR3 region has 14 residues. Per germline, CDR1 MNHNS and CDR2 SASEGT. Trimming removed 3 bases from V and 10 bases from J, with 13 bases in between. CDR3: CASSDVGGQSPLHF. The CDR3, as DNA: TGTGCCAGCAGTGATGTCGGGGGTCAGTCACCCCTCCACTTT.

The chain recombines TRBV25-1 with TRBJ2-7; maybe TRBD1 (6 bases). The germline CDR1 and CDR2 sequences are MGHDK and SYGVNS. The CDR3 covers 14 residues. V was clipped by 5 bases and J by 2 bases, with 13 bases between them. The CDR3: CASSSNRVAYEQYF. The CDR3 DNA follows: TGTGCCAGCAGTTCAAACAGGGTTGCCTACGAGCAGTACTTC.

This clone showed up many times. V gene TRBV7-8 combines with J gene TRBJ2-3; TRBD2 matches 8 bases. The CDR3 totals 19 residues. V was clipped by 2 bases and J by 0 bases; unmatched bases: 13. Germline-derived CDR1 and CDR2 are SGHVS and FQNEAQ. CDR3 bases: TGTGCCAGCAGCTTATCGGGCGGGGGGCCGTATACTAGCACAGATACGCAGTATTTT. Encoded protein: CASSLSGGGPYTSTDTQYF.

This clone has only a few counts. The V gene is TRBV29-1, the J gene TRBJ2-3; perhaps TRBD1 as D (5 bases). Trimming shortened V by 6 bases and J by 2 bases, and 18 bases separated the two germline ends. Per germline, CDR1 SQVTM and CDR2 ANQGSEA. The CDR3 has 15 amino acids. The CDR3 region has the DNA TGCAGCGTCTTTACAGGTTGGGGCGACACAGATACGCAGTATTTT. Translating gives CSVFTGWGDTDTQYF.

This clone is medium-sized (0.01 to 0.1%) in the sample. The chain combines TRBV28 with TRBJ1-3; D is uncertain. CDR3 length: 14 amino acids. Trimming took 6 bases from V and 0 from J, leaving 9 bases between them. From germline, CDR1 is MDHEN and CDR2 SYDVKM. In nucleotides, the CDR3 is TGTGCCAGCAGCACAGAGAGCTCTGGAAACACCATATATTTT. Translation: CASSTESSGNTIYF.